Each of the 13 T cell receptor beta chains below was sequenced from the same sample in a study of cytomegalovirus exposure and HLA in healthy donors. 13 Jbeta primers and 60 Vbeta primers were used for the PCR. TCRdb's copy holds only in-frame clones and misses some; the assay was immunoSEQ multiplex PCR. The sample lists 170,000 or so clones; 65% to 85% were seen once. Sequencing was performed on PBMCs. The receptor set was obtained from a woman aged 45-65 years in good health and CMV-seropositive.

The chain employs TRBV27 and TRBJ2-2; no definite D call. Germline-derived CDR1 and CDR2 are MNHEY and SMNVEV (reference sequence). CDR3 length: 13 amino acids. V was trimmed by 8 bases and J by 4 bases, leaving 11 bases between them. The CDR3 nucleotides read TGTGCCAGCCAGTTATTCCCCACCGGGGAGCTGTTTTTT. Residues: CASQLFPTGELFF.

The chain joins TRBV7-9 to TRBJ1-3; D ambiguous. This CDR3 has 14 residues. V was cut by 2 bases and J by 0 bases, with 5 bases left in between. The V gene's germline CDR1 is SEHNR and CDR2 FQNEAQ (reference sequence). Here the CDR3 reads CASSLSYSGNTIYF. The CDR3 DNA reads TGTGCCAGCAGCTTATCTTACTCTGGAAACACCATATATTTT. Looking up the rest from reference TRBV7-9 and TRBJ1-3 gives the full variable domain: DTGVSQNPRHKITKRGQNVTFRCDPISEHNRLYWYRQTLGQGPEFLTYFQNEAQLEKSRLLSDRFSAERPKGSFSTLEIQRTEQGDSAMYLCASSLSYSGNTIYFGEGSWLTVV.

This clone was observed a handful of times. This chain joins TRBV28 and TRBJ2-5, with TRBD2 matching 14 bases. CDR1 and CDR2 (germline): MDHEN, SYDVKM. The CDR3 runs 16 residues. The V segment lost 6 bases and the J segment 3 bases; nucleotides outside the gene matches: 6. The CDR3 spells CASSPGLAGGEETQYF. The CDR3 DNA follows: TGTGCCAGCAGCCCTGGACTAGCGGGAGGAGAAGAGACCCAGTACTTC. Based on the CDR3 plus reference TRBV28 and TRBJ2-5, the full variable domain is DVKVTQSSRYLVKRTGEKVFLECVQDMDHENMFWYRQDPGLGLRLIYFSYDVKMKEKGDIPEGYSVSREKKERFSLILESASTNQTSMYLCASSPGLAGGEETQYFGPGTRLLVL.

The chain is built from TRBV19 and TRBJ1-1; D not certain. CDR1 and CDR2 (germline): LNHDA, SQIVND (reference sequence). The CDR3 contains 15 residues. V was cut by 5 bases and J by 1 base, with 14 bases left in between. The CDR3 region has the DNA TGTGCCAGTAGTCGAACTTCGACGGGGAACACTGAAGCTTTCTTT. Protein product: CASSRTSTGNTEAFF.

V and J are TRBV6-1 and TRBJ1-2, with D possibly being TRBD1 (6 bases). The length of the CDR3 is 11 residues. Germline V lookup: CDR1 MNHNS, CDR2 SASEGT. With 7 bases removed from V and 9 bases from J, the gap between germline ends came to 12 bases. CDR3 DNA sequence: TGTGCCAGCACGGCAGGGGAGAGCTACACCTTC. Its protein product is CASTAGESYTF.

This clone was counted a single time. The rearrangement links TRBV15 to TRBJ1-1; 7 nucleotides agree with TRBD1. J was trimmed by 9 bases and V by 5 bases; bases with no gene match: 9. From germline, CDR1 is LNHNV and CDR2 YYDKDF (reference sequence). The CDR3 is 13 residues long. CDR3 nucleotides: TGTGCCACCAGCTTAGGCAGGGGGAAACAAGCTTTCTTT. Translated: CATSLGRGKQAFF. The full variable domain, completed using reference TRBV15 and TRBJ1-1, is DAMVIQNPRYQVTQFGKPVTLSCSQTLNHNVMYWYQQKSSQAPKLLFHYYDKDFNNEADTPDNFQSRRPNTSFCFLDIRSPGLGDTAMYLCATSLGRGKQAFFGQGTRLTVV.

This rearrangement joins TRBV7-9 to TRBJ2-3; tentatively, D is TRBD1 (5 bases). This CDR3 contains 15 residues. Looked up from germline, CDR1 is SEHNR and CDR2 is FQNEAQ (reference sequence). Trimming left V 0 bases short and J 5 bases short, with 12 bases between. CDR3 residues: CASSLAGTGLDTQYF. The CDR3 DNA is TGTGCCAGCAGCTTAGCGGGTACAGGTTTAGATACGCAGTATTTT.

The rearrangement joins TRBV7-6 to TRBJ2-3, with D hard to call. Germline loops: CDR1 SGHVS, CDR2 FNYEAQ. The CDR3 has 14 amino acids. Trimming pared 0 bases from V and 3 bases from J, leaving 7 bases between. CDR3 in amino acids: CASSLARSTDTQYF. In nucleotides, the CDR3 is TGTGCCAGCAGCTTAGCGCGGTCAACAGATACGCAGTATTTT. Variable domain in full (rest from reference TRBV7-6 and TRBJ2-3): GAGVSQSPRYKVTKRGQDVALRCDPISGHVSLYWYRQALGQGPEFLTYFNYEAQQDKSGLPNDRFSAERPEGSISTLTIQRTEQRDSAMYRCASSLARSTDTQYFGPGTRLTVL.

The J gene is TRBJ2-5, the V gene TRBV5-1; 10 bases agree with TRBD1. The germline gives CDR1 SGHRS, CDR2 YFSETQ. This CDR3 has 15 amino acids. Unmatched junction bases numbered 7, after V lost 4 bases and J lost 4 bases. The CDR3 here is CASSTRDRGTETQYF. CDR3 DNA sequence: TGCGCCAGCAGCACCCGGGACAGGGGAACAGAGACCCAGTACTTC.

The CDR3 region is CASSLLHIDGSGGQETQYF. CDR3 DNA: TGTGCCAGCAGCTTACTTCATATAGACGGTAGCGGGGGGCAAGAGACCCAGTACTTC. This chain uses TRBV7-6 with TRBJ2-5; 10 positions agree with TRBD2. Unmatched junction bases numbered 14, after V lost 2 bases and J lost 2 bases. CDR3 length: 19 residues. From germline, CDR1 is SGHVS and CDR2 FNYEAQ.

The rearrangement links TRBV29-1 to TRBJ2-1; unclear D gene. V was cut by 3 bases and J by 0 bases, with 6 bases left in between. Germline V gene sequence: CDR1 SQVTM, CDR2 ANQGSEA. The CDR3 loop spans 13 amino acids. CDR3 nucleotide sequence: TGCAGCGTTGAGCGCGGCTCCTACAATGAGCAGTTCTTC. This codes for CSVERGSYNEQFF.

This clone was found once. The chain links TRBV5-4 to TRBJ2-5; 12 nucleotides match TRBD2. Germline values: CDR1 SGHNT, CDR2 YYREEE (reference sequence). Trimming at V came to 4 bases and at J to 1 base, leaving 2 bases not matched to a gene. CDR3 length: 15 amino acids. The CDR3 DNA reads as TGTGCCAGCAGCACTAGCGGGGGGCCCCAAGAGACCCAGTACTTC. Its translation is CASSTSGGPQETQYF.

The J gene is TRBJ2-7, the V gene TRBV19; TRBD1 aligns across 7 bases. CDR1 is LNHDA, CDR2 SQIVND, per germline (reference sequence). The CDR3 runs 14 residues. V was clipped by 9 bases and J by 1 base; unmatched bases: 9. This CDR3 is CASRRTGPSYEQYF. The CDR3 coding sequence is TGTGCCAGCAGGAGGACAGGACCATCCTACGAGCAGTACTTC.